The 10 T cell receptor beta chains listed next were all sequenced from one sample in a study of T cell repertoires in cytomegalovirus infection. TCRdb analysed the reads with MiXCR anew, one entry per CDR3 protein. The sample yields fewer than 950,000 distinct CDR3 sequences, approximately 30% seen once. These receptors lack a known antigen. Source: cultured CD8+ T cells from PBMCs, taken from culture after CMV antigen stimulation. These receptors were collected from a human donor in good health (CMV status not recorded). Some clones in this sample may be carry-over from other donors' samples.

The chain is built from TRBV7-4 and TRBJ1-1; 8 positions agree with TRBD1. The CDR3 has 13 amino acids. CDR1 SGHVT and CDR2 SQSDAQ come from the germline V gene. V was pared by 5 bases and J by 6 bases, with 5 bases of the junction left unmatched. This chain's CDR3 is CASSPPTGAEAFF. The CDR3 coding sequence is TGTGCCAGCAGCCCTCCGACAGGGGCTGAAGCTTTCTTT.

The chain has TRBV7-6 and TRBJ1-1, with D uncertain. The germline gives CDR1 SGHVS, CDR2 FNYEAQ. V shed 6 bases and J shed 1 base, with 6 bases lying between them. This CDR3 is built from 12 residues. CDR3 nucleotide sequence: TGTGCCAGCAGATCAAGGAACACTGAAGCTTTCTTT. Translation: CASRSRNTEAFF.

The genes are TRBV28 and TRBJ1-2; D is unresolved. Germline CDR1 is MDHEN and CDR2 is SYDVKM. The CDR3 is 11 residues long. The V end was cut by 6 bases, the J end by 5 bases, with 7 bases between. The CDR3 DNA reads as TGTGCCAGCAGATCAGATTATGGCTACACCTTC. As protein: CASRSDYGYTF.

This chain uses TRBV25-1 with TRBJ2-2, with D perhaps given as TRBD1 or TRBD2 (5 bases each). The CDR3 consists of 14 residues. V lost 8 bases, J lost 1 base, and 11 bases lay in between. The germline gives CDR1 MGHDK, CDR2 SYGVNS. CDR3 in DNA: TGTGCCAGCCACGGGGCCCGGAACACCGGGGAGCTGTTTTTT. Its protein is CASHGARNTGELFF. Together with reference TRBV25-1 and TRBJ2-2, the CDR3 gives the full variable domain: EADIYQTPRYLVIGTGKKITLECSQTMGHDKMYWYQQDPGMELHLIHYSYGVNSTEKGDLSSESTVSRIRTEHFPLTLESARPSHTSQYLCASHGARNTGELFFGEGSRLTVL.

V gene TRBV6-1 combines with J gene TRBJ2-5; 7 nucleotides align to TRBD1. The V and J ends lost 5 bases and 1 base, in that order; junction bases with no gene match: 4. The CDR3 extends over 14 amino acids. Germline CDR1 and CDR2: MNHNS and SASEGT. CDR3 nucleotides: TGTGCCAGCAGTTTACAGGGGTTCCAAGAGACCCAGTACTTC. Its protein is CASSLQGFQETQYF.

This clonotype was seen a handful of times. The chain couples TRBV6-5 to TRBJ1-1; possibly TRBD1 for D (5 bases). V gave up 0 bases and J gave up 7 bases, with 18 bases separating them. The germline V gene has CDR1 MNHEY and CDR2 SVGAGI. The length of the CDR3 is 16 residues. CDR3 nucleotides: TGTGCCAGCAGTTACTCACCCACGGGGGACCCCTTTGAAGCTTTCTTT. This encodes CASSYSPTGDPFEAFF.

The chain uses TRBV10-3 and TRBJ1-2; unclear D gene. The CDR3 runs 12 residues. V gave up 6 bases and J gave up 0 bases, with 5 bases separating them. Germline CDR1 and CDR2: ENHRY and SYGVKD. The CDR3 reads CAIRATNYGYTF. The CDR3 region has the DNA TGTGCCATCAGGGCAACTAACTATGGCTACACCTTC.

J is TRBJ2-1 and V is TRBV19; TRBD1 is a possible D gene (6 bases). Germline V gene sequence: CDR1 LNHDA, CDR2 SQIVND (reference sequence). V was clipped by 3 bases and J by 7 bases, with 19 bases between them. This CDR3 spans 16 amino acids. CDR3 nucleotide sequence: TGTGCCAGTAGTATGCCCCACAGGGAAAATGAGAATGAGCAGTTCTTC. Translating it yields CASSMPHRENENEQFF.

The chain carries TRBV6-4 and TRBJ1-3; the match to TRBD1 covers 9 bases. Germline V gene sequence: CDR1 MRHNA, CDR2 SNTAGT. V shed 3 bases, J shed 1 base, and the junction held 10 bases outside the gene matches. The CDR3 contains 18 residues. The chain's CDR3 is CASSERWTGVKSGNTIYF. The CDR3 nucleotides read TGTGCCAGCAGTGAACGTTGGACAGGGGTTAAATCTGGAAACACCATATATTTT.

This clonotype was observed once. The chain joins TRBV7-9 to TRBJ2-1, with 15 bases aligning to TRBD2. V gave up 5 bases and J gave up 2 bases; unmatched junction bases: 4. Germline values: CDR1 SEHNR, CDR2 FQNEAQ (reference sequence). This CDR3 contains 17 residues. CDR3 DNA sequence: TGTGCCAGCAGCCGCAGGACTAGCGGGGGGGCCTACAATGAGCAGTTCTTC. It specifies CASSRRTSGGAYNEQFF.